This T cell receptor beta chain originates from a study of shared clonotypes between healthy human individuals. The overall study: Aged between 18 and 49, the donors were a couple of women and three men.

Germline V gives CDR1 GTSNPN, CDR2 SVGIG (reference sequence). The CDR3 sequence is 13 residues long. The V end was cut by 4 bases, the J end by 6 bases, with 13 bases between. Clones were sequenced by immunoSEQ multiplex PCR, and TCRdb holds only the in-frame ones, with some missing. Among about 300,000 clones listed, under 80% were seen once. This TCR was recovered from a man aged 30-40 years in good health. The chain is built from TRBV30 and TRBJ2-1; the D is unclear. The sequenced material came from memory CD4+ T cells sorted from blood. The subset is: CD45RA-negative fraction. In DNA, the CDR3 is TGTGCCTGGAATTACGGTGTGAGCAATGAGCAGTTCTTC. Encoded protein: CAWNYGVSNEQFF.